This T cell receptor beta chain was sequenced for a study of CD8 T cells in Susac syndrome (dated by TCRdb to the late 2010s). Background for the entire study: The study used repertoire sequencing to test whether antigen drove CD8+ T cell activation and differentiation in Susac syndrome.

High-throughput TCR beta sequencing profiled peripheral blood CD8+ and CD4+ T cells from healthy donors, Susac syndrome patients and multiple sclerosis patients. Multiple sclerosis controls were treatment-naive patients with stable or active relapsing-remitting disease fulfilling revised McDonald criteria. CD8+ TEMRA cells were enriched by FACS, while bulk CD8+ and CD4+ T cells were purified by magnetic negative isolation. Blood was drawn into EDTA tubes, processed within 24 hours, and PBMCs were isolated by density gradient centrifugation. PBMCs intended for TCR sequencing were cryopreserved in liquid nitrogen and were subsequently thawed in a 37 degrees C water bath. The sorted or isolated CD4+, CD8+ and CD8+ TEMRA cells reached a purity of at least 90%. The germline V gene (reference sequence) gives CDR1 as DFQATT and CDR2 as SNEGSKA. A distance of 10 bases separates the germline ends of V and J, which lose 0 bases and 10 bases respectively. The CDR3 contains 12 residues, cysteine and phenylalanine counted. The kept DNA is CDR3 alone, 36 bases in frame from the first base.

RNA was extracted with the RNeasy kit and roughly 0.45 to 1 ug was reverse transcribed using random hexamers. The immunoSEQ multiplex PCR assay, which covers 54 Vbeta and 13 Jbeta segments, was used to amplify TCR beta CDR3 regions. To correct PCR amplification bias, a synthetic template baseline was used for both primer optimization and computational correction. Per the authors' processing: Reads were annotated to V, D and J genes according to IMGT and were analyzed with immunoSEQ Analyzer, with only productive sequences retained. Clonality was computed as one minus Shannon entropy normalized by log2 of the number of productive unique sequences. For each patient and control, public and private clones were evaluated among the 100 most prevalent clones. Clones were defined as Susac-specific when absent from the healthy and MS cohorts, from fewer than 1,300 published viral clones and from other ImmuneACCESS disease sequences. TCRdb trimmed the raw reads at Q25, called clones with MiXCR and kept productive beta chains. For every CDR3 protein sequence, its rows merge into one entry that carries the most common genes and DNA. These V and J calls originate from TCRdb's pipeline instead of the authors' own analysis. This sample holds approximately 220,000 distinct CDR3 sequences; 95% were observed only once. The top ten constitute around 0.08% of the sample.

Note on this clonotype: Its antigen is still unknown. Base-call qualities are not available, and no considerably larger clone is one nucleotide away.

General study outcomes and caveats: The number of individuals in the TCR sequencing and HLA analysis was acknowledged as relatively small.

The sequence is built from TRBV20-1 and TRBJ2-1; no D gene is confidently identified. The specimen was CD4+ T cells from PBMCs. The clonotype originates from a human donor with multiple sclerosis. The DNA is as follows: TGCAGTGCTAGAGATAACCAGGCGGAGCAGTTCTTC. Its coded protein is CSARDNQAEQFF.